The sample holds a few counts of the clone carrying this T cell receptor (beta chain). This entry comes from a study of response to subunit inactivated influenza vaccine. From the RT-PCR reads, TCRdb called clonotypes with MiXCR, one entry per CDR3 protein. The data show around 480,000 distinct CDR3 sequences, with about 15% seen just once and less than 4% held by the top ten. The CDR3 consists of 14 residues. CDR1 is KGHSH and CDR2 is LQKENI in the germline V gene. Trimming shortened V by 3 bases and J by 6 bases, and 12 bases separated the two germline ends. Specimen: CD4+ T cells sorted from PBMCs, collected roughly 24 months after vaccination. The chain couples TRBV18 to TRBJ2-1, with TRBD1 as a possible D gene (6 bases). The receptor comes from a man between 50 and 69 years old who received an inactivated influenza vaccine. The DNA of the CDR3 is TGTGCCAGCTCACCGGGGGCAGGGGTCAATGAGCAGTTCTTC. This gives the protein CASSPGAGVNEQFF.